The 22 T cell receptor beta chains reported below all come from one sample, sequenced in a study of post-analysis software for immune sequencing data. Notes on the study in general: Controls showed lower frequencies than patients for several TRBV segments, and TRBV5-6, TRBV5-1 and TRBV20-1 were among these.

For these receptors, no antigen is known. Built from TCR beta cDNA, the libraries had unique molecular identifiers in them. One entry per CDR3 protein results from TCRdb running MiXCR on the PCR reads. The profile covers 170,000 or so distinct CDR3 sequences, with about 30% appearing a single time and about 1.6% taken by the ten largest. The sequenced sample was blood. Every receptor here comes from a girl aged 10 to 17 with multiple sclerosis.

The table lists this clonotype with many counts. Relative to the germline gene, one junction end is altered; a read error may explain this. The chain couples TRBV6-5 to TRBJ2-1, with 13 bases lining up with TRBD2. Germline V CDR1 and CDR2: MNHEY, SVGAGI. This CDR3 is built from 14 residues. The CDR3 region has the DNA TGCGCCAGCAGCTGGACTAGCGGGAGTAATGAGCAGTTCTTC. This codes for CASSWTSGSNEQFF.

Many counts were recorded for this clonotype. This CDR3 reads CSAEGRNRGRYEQYF. CDR3 nucleotide sequence: TGCAGTGCGGAGGGACGTAACAGGGGGCGGTACGAGCAGTACTTC. The chain combines TRBV20-1 with TRBJ2-7, with 9 bases identical to TRBD1. The ends lost 6 bases at V and 4 bases at J; junction bases unmatched: 13. CDR1 DFQATT and CDR2 SNEGSKA come from the germline V gene (reference sequence). This CDR3 region has 15 residues.

V and J are TRBV12-3 or TRBV12-4 and TRBJ2-5; D is uncertain. This CDR3 is built from 13 residues. V was trimmed by 3 bases and J by 11 bases, leaving 16 bases between them. The CDR3 region is CASSFTPQREQYF. The CDR3 DNA follows: TGTGCCAGCAGTTTCACCCCCCAGCGTGAGCAGTACTTC.

The chain joins TRBV12-3 or TRBV12-4 to TRBJ2-3, with 8 bases aligning to TRBD2. V lost 7 bases and J lost 11; bases outside the gene matches: 20. This CDR3 is 16 amino acids long. This CDR3 is CASTPPRLARVHMQYF. CDR3 DNA: TGTGCCAGCACCCCTCCTCGACTAGCGAGAGTACATATGCAGTATTTT.

The CDR3 nucleotides read TGTGCCAGCAGCCCCAGGACAAGGCCCTACGAGCAGTACTTC. Amino acid sequence: CASSPRTRPYEQYF. This chain links TRBV11-1 with TRBJ2-7; D may be TRBD1 (5 bases). Trimming shortened V by 5 bases and J by 2 bases, and 13 bases separated the two germline ends. CDR3 length: 14 amino acids. Germline CDR1 SGHAT, CDR2 FQDESV (reference sequence).

With respect to this clonotype: A read error may explain this, as a much larger clone is one base away. The chain has TRBV3-1 and TRBJ2-7; D remains unclear. Germline V gives CDR1 LGHDT, CDR2 YNNKEL (reference sequence). The CDR3 length is 11 residues. The CDR3 DNA reads TGTGCCAGCAACCAAGAGGACGAGCAGTACTTC. Translation gives CASNQEDEQYF.

V usage is TRBV3-1 and J usage is TRBJ1-1; tentative D call: TRBD1 (6 bases). There are 14 residues in the CDR3. Germline V gene lookup returns CDR1 LGHDT and CDR2 YNNKEL (reference sequence). V lost 0 bases to trimming and J lost 7 bases, with 12 bases between them. The CDR3 bases are TGTGCCAGCAGCCAAGAAGGGGGATGGGGTGAAGCTTTCTTT. It codes for CASSQEGGWGEAFF.

This clonotype occurred a few times. This may come from a read error, since a much larger clone is one base off. The chain is built from TRBV3-1 and TRBJ2-7; 7 bases line up with TRBD1. In germline, CDR1 is LGHDT, CDR2 YNNKEL (reference sequence). The CDR3 extends over 15 amino acids. The CDR3 protein is CASSDRQGSSYVQYF. The CDR3 nucleotides are TGTGCCAGCAGCGATAGACAGGGTAGCTCCTACGTGCAGTACTTC.

This clonotype appeared many times. The V gene is TRBV4-1, the J gene TRBJ2-4; D call uncertain. Germline-derived CDR1 and CDR2 are MGHRA and YSYEKL. V was cut by 0 bases and J by 8 bases, with 14 bases left in between. CDR3 size: 15 residues. The CDR3 is CASSQDSLPNDIQYF. For the CDR3, the DNA is TGCGCCAGCAGCCAAGATAGCCTACCAAACGACATTCAGTACTTC.

J is TRBJ2-5 and V is TRBV20-1; 10 bases agree with TRBD2. Germline-derived CDR1 and CDR2 are DFQATT and SNEGSKA (reference sequence). V gave up 7 bases and J gave up 5 bases; unmatched junction bases: 13. The CDR3 is 15 residues long. The CDR3 nucleotides are TGCAGTGGAAGGGCTAGCGGGAGAAAGAGGGAGACCCAGTACTTC. Amino acid sequence: CSGRASGRKRETQYF.

A remark on this clonotype: A much larger clone is a single base away; this may be a read error. The chain is built from TRBV28 and TRBJ2-7; the match to TRBD1 covers 11 bases. This CDR3 spans 15 amino acids. The junction had 8 bases not matched to a gene; V was cut back by 7 bases and J by 3 bases. Germline values: CDR1 MDHEN, CDR2 SYDVKM. The CDR3 DNA sequence: TGTGCCAGCAAAAGGACAGGGGGCGCGGGCTACGAGCAGTACTTC. It specifies CASKRTGGAGYEQYF.

This clonotype has a count of ten or more. This chain connects TRBV5-1 to TRBJ2-7; 7 bases align to TRBD1. This CDR3 comprises 13 residues. The V gene's germline CDR1 is SGHRS and CDR2 YFSETQ. V dropped 5 bases and J dropped 3; count of bases not matched to a gene: 5. CDR3: CASSRDRDYEQYF. CDR3 DNA: TGCGCCAGCAGTCGTGACAGGGACTACGAGCAGTACTTC.

This clonotype has just a few counts. The J gene is TRBJ2-1, the V gene TRBV24-1, with 8 bases matching TRBD1. There are 14 residues in the CDR3. Per germline, CDR1 KGHDR and CDR2 SFDVKD. V dropped 0 bases and J dropped 6; count of bases not matched to a gene: 0. This CDR3 is CATSDLGQGNEQFF. CDR3 DNA sequence: TGTGCCACCAGTGATTTGGGACAGGGCAATGAGCAGTTCTTC.

J is TRBJ1-5 and V is TRBV5-1; possible D gene TRBD1, 5 bases. CDR3 size: 14 residues. Trimming cost V 3 bases and J 5 bases, with 12 bases left between them. Germline CDR1 is SGHRS and CDR2 is YFSETQ. The CDR3 region is CASSSFGGDQPQHF. CDR3 coding DNA: TGCGCCAGCAGCTCCTTCGGGGGGGATCAGCCCCAGCATTTT.

This clonotype showed up many times. The chain has TRBV10-3 and TRBJ2-7; D perhaps matches TRBD2 (6 bases). This CDR3 is 13 amino acids long. Trimming removed 10 bases at V and 6 bases at J, with 19 bases between. Germline values: CDR1 ENHRY, CDR2 SYGVKD. CDR3 nucleotide sequence: TGTGCCACCCAGGGCGGGGATAAGGTCGAGCAGTACTTC. Its protein product is CATQGGDKVEQYF.

The chain has TRBV9 and TRBJ2-2; weak D call: TRBD2 (6 bases). The V end was cut by 0 bases, the J end by 3 bases, with 15 bases between. Germline CDR1 and CDR2: SGDLS and YYNGEE. The CDR3 extends over 17 amino acids. As DNA, the CDR3 is TGTGCCAGCAGCGTAGCAGGGTTGGGGGAGGACACCGGGGAGCTGTTTTTT. It encodes CASSVAGLGEDTGELFF. Complete variable domain (other parts from reference TRBV9 and TRBJ2-2): DSGVTQTPKHLITATGQRVTLRCSPRSGDLSVYWYQQSLDQGLQFLIQYYNGEERAKGNILERFSAQQFPDLHSELNLSSLELGDSALYFCASSVAGLGEDTGELFFGEGSRLTVL.

There are a few counts of this clonotype. The V and J genes are TRBV6-5 and TRBJ1-4, with D perhaps TRBD1 (5 bases). Trimming shortened V by 6 bases and J by 2 bases, and 10 bases separated the two germline ends. The CDR3 spans 14 residues. Germline lookup yields CDR1 MNHEY and CDR2 SVGAGI. This CDR3 is CASRAGLTNEKLFF. The CDR3 DNA sequence: TGTGCCAGCAGAGCGGGGCTGACTAATGAAAAACTGTTTTTT.

A remark on this clonotype: A read error may explain this, as a much larger clone is one base away. The J gene is TRBJ2-4, the V gene TRBV10-3; 11 bases align to TRBD2. Losses at the gene ends were 11 bases for V and 13 bases for J; bases not matched to a gene: 13. Germline V gives CDR1 ENHRY, CDR2 SYGVKD. The CDR3 runs to 13 residues. The CDR3 here is CAVTSGRSNEQYF. In DNA, the CDR3 is TGTGCCGTAACTAGCGGGAGATCGAATGAGCAGTACTTC.

This chain joins TRBV5-8 and TRBJ2-1; 11 bases align to TRBD1. The CDR3 is made up of 18 amino acids. V trimming: 2 bases; J trimming: 7 bases; junction bases outside the gene matches: 14. The germline V gene has CDR1 SGHTS and CDR2 YDEGEE. This chain's CDR3 is CASSFTGTGGSFGNEQFF. CDR3 nucleotides: TGTGCCAGCAGCTTCACCGGGACAGGGGGATCCTTCGGGAATGAGCAGTTCTTC. The full variable domain, its missing parts supplied by reference TRBV5-8 and TRBJ2-1, is EAGVTQSPTHLIKTRGQQATLRCSPISGHTSVYWYQQALGLGLQFLLWYDEGEERNRGNFPPRFSGRQFPNYSSELNVNALELEDSALYLCASSFTGTGGSFGNEQFFGPGTRLTVL.

A few counts support this clonotype. This chain links TRBV10-3 with TRBJ1-5; maybe TRBD1 (6 bases). Germline V CDR1 and CDR2: ENHRY, SYGVKD. There are 16 residues in the CDR3. Trimming removed 10 bases from V and 1 base from J, with 20 bases in between. The CDR3 reads CANLLTGHSSNQPQHF. The DNA for the CDR3 is TGTGCCAACCTTCTCACGGGACACTCAAGCAATCAGCCCCAGCATTTT.

Worth noting for this clonotype: A much bigger clone sits one base away, suggesting this may be a read error. The gene calls are TRBV12-3 or TRBV12-4 and TRBJ2-1; maybe TRBD2 (5 bases). CDR3 size: 14 residues. The germline V and J ends were trimmed by 2 bases and 7 bases, with 12 bases remaining between them. The chain's CDR3 is CASSLRASRNEQFF. The CDR3 nucleotides are TGTGCCAGCAGTTTAAGAGCTAGCAGAAATGAGCAGTTCTTC.

The V and J genes are TRBV4-2 and TRBJ2-5; 8 nucleotides agree with TRBD2. Germline CDR1 and CDR2: LGHNA and YNFKEQ. The CDR3 is 15 residues long. The V and J ends lost 1 base and 3 bases, in that order; junction bases with no gene match: 4. The CDR3 spells CASSQGGRGEETQYF. In DNA, the CDR3 is TGTGCCAGCAGCCAAGGGGGGCGGGGGGAAGAGACCCAGTACTTC.